This TCR beta chain was identified during a study of PD-1 blockade in classical Hodgkin lymphoma. Overall study results and limits: Possibly reflecting disease activity or prior therapy, repertoire differences have causes that remain undefined.

V lost 6 bases and J lost 1; bases outside the gene matches: 10. The CDR3 runs to 16 residues. Germline CDR1 is SGDLS and CDR2 is YYNGEE. TCRdb's copy holds only in-frame clones and misses some; the assay was immunoSEQ multiplex PCR. The data contain some 10,000 clones, 85% to 90% of them singletons. Regarding this clone: As yet, its antigen is unknown.

Time point given: newly diagnosed, previously untreated cHL patient sample. Magnetic negative selection was used to purify CD8+ T cells from thawed PBMCs. The chain links TRBV9 to TRBJ2-5; 9 bases are shared with TRBD2. This clonotype was obtained from a human donor with classical Hodgkin lymphoma. The sequenced sample was CD8+ T cells from blood. CDR3 sequence: CASTASGGPPQETQYF. The CDR3 coding sequence is TGTGCCAGCACAGCCAGCGGGGGGCCTCCCCAAGAGACCCAGTACTTC.